A selection of T cell receptor beta chains follows, all from one sample in a study of sequential checkpoint blockade in melanoma. Clones were read by immunoSEQ multiplex PCR, and TCRdb kept only the in-frame ones, dropping some. The sample carries about 32,000 clones, 82% recorded once. This sample comprised CD8+ T cells sorted from blood (inferred from file names), obtained from a patient given nivolumab and ipilimumab in sequence. Receptors were obtained from a human donor with melanoma. CDR3s include the opening cysteine and the closing phenylalanine or tryptophan. The order of the fields is J gene, D gene, V gene, clone size, CDR3 protein, CDR3 DNA. The D gene is left open where the match is weak. Clone size appears in some rows only: once, few, many, or a class for an expanded clone.

TRBJ2-1	TRBD2	TRBV28	-	CASTSGYNEQFF	TGTGCCAGCACTAGCGGGTACAATGAGCAGTTCTTC
TRBJ2-1	-	TRBV12-5	-	CASGLVSAGGIEQFF	TGTGCTAGTGGTTTGGTAAGTGCAGGTGGAATAGAGCAGTTCTTC
TRBJ2-1	TRBD2	TRBV19	-	CASSIGLAGVKSYNEQFF	TGTGCCAGTAGTATCGGACTAGCGGGAGTTAAGTCCTACAATGAGCAGTTCTTC
TRBJ2-1	-	TRBV4-1	-	CASSQATAHNEQFF	TGCGCCAGCAGCCAAGCCACAGCCCACAATGAGCAGTTCTTC
TRBJ1-3	-	TRBV29-1	-	CSVEVRSGNTIYF	TGCAGCGTTGAAGTGAGATCTGGAAACACCATATATTTT
TRBJ2-7	-	TRBV27	-	CAAQGGVPHEQYF	TGTGCCGCGCAGGGGGGAGTCCCCCACGAGCAGTACTTC
TRBJ2-7	TRBD2	TRBV27	-	CASSPLAGGIYEQYF	TGTGCCAGCAGCCCACTAGCGGGAGGTATCTACGAGCAGTACTTC
TRBJ1-5	-	TRBV28	-	CASSPDTLWSNQPQHF	TGTGCCAGCAGCCCCGACACTCTTTGGAGCAATCAGCCCCAGCATTTT
TRBJ2-7	TRBD1	TRBV19	few	CASSPRTGGYEQYF	TGTGCCAGTAGTCCCCGGACAGGGGGTTACGAGCAGTACTTC
TRBJ1-1	TRBD1	TRBV4-3	-	CASNHDRGNTEAFF	TGCGCCAGCAACCACGACAGGGGGAACACTGAAGCTTTCTTT
TRBJ2-4	-	TRBV5-1	-	CAGSNGVAKNIQYF	TGCGCCGGCAGTAACGGAGTAGCCAAAAACATTCAGTACTTC
TRBJ2-5	-	TRBV21-1	few	CASSTRFWTGKGETQYF	TGTGCCAGCAGCACCCGCTTTTGGACAGGCAAGGGAGAGACCCAGTACTTC
TRBJ2-3	TRBD2	TRBV7-9	-	CASSFRLAGNTDTQYF	TGTGCCAGCAGCTTCCGACTAGCAGGGAACACAGATACGCAGTATTTT
TRBJ2-7	TRBD1	TRBV27	-	CASSFTGTGKSYEQYF	TGTGCCAGCAGTTTTACCGGGACAGGCAAGTCCTACGAGCAGTACTTC
TRBJ2-7	TRBD2	TRBV7-8	once	CASSFSTLAGPSYEQYF	TGTGCCAGCAGCTTTTCTACTCTAGCGGGTCCCTCCTACGAGCAGTACTTC
TRBJ1-1	-	TRBV19	few	CASTLDTGRATEAFF	TGTGCCAGTACTCTAGACACAGGGCGAGCTACTGAAGCTTTCTTT
TRBJ2-7	-	TRBV27	-	CASSLAGNYEQYF	TGTGCCAGCAGTTTAGCGGGGAACTACGAGCAGTACTTC
TRBJ2-1	-	TRBV11-3	medium-sized	CASSQEGSSYNEQFF	TGTGCCAGCAGCCAAGAGGGAAGCTCCTACAATGAGCAGTTCTTC
TRBJ2-7	-	TRBV6-5	-	CASRLGLTFSYEQYF	TGTGCCAGCAGACTTGGACTGACCTTCTCCTACGAGCAGTACTTC
TRBJ2-5	-	TRBV9	-	CASSVYGKLGETQYF	TGTGCCAGCAGCGTTTACGGGAAACTGGGAGAGACCCAGTACTTC
TRBJ1-1	-	TRBV6-5	-	CASTSRNTEAFF	TGTGCCAGCACGTCCAGGAACACTGAAGCTTTCTTT
TRBJ2-5	TRBD2	TRBV9	once	CASSSAGNQETQYF	TGTGCCAGCAGCTCAGCGGGAAACCAAGAGACCCAGTACTTC
TRBJ2-7	-	TRBV27	once	CATGPFPLEQYF	TGTGCCACTGGCCCCTTCCCCCTCGAGCAGTACTTC
TRBJ2-3	-	TRBV4-3	few	CASSSGAGSTDTQYF	TGCGCCAGCAGTTCAGGGGCCGGGAGCACAGATACGCAGTATTTT
TRBJ1-3	TRBD1	TRBV4-3	-	CASSRGTGTGNTIYF	TGCGCCAGCAGCCGAGGGACAGGGACTGGAAACACCATATATTTT
TRBJ1-1	-	TRBV7-9	once	CASSYGTLNTEAFF	TGTGCCAGCAGCTACGGGACACTTAACACTGAAGCTTTCTTT
TRBJ2-3	-	TRBV30	-	CAWYEVRPRTDTQYF	TGTGCCTGGTACGAGGTCCGTCCTCGCACAGATACGCAGTATTTT
TRBJ2-1	-	TRBV7-8	-	CASSLGAGIYNEQFF	TGTGCCAGCAGCTTAGGAGCAGGAATATACAATGAGCAGTTCTTC
TRBJ1-2	-	TRBV10-1	-	CASSDGASDGYTF	TGCGCCAGCAGTGATGGGGCGTCTGATGGCTACACCTTC
TRBJ2-7	TRBD1	TRBV4-1	once	CASSSGGQGTYEQYF	TGCGCCAGCAGCAGCGGAGGACAGGGAACCTACGAGCAGTACTTC
TRBJ2-7	TRBD1	TRBV19	-	CASSEGQGTYEQYF	TGTGCCAGTAGTGAGGGACAGGGGACCTACGAGCAGTACTTC
TRBJ2-3	-	TRBV7-3	medium-sized	CASSLMAGGTDTQYF	TGTGCCAGCAGCTTAATGGCGGGTGGCACAGATACGCAGTATTTT
TRBJ1-1	-	TRBV27	-	CASRLIVGGHTEAFF	TGTGCCAGCAGACTAATAGTCGGGGGACACACTGAAGCTTTCTTT
TRBJ2-7	TRBD1	TRBV7-9	-	CASSPEGQDSSYEQYF	TGTGCCAGCAGCCCCGAAGGACAGGACAGCTCCTACGAGCAGTACTTC
TRBJ1-2	-	TRBV28	-	CASSLQRGYTF	TGTGCCAGCAGTTTACAGCGGGGCTACACCTTC
TRBJ1-2	TRBD1	TRBV5-1	-	CASSFGTGYFIYTF	TGCGCCAGTTCCTTCGGGACAGGTTATTTCATTTACACCTTC
TRBJ1-2	-	TRBV19	-	CASSEGFGYTF	TGTGCCTCCTCGGAGGGATTTGGCTACACCTTC
TRBJ2-7	-	TRBV4-1	once	CASSQERQTTYEQYF	TGCGCCAGCAGCCAAGAACGGCAGACAACCTACGAGCAGTACTTC
TRBJ1-2	TRBD1	TRBV5-1	-	CASSPRRLGQGQFGYTF	TGCGCCAGCAGCCCGCGCAGACTGGGACAGGGGCAATTCGGCTACACCTTC
TRBJ1-5	-	TRBV2	-	CASSEVGRLSNQPQHF	TGTGCCAGCAGTGAAGTCGGCAGGCTTAGCAATCAGCCCCAGCATTTT
TRBJ2-7	TRBD2	TRBV27	-	CASSWAGRGYEQYF	TGTGCCAGCAGTTGGGCCGGGAGGGGTTACGAGCAGTACTTC
TRBJ2-1	-	TRBV9	-	CASSVDRVPLTYNEQFF	TGTGCCAGCAGCGTCGACCGGGTACCTCTGACCTACAATGAGCAGTTCTTC
TRBJ2-7	-	TRBV2	-	CASSIYRTDPYEQYF	TGTGCCAGCAGCATCTATAGGACAGATCCCTACGAGCAGTACTTC
TRBJ1-2	-	TRBV5-4	few	CASQDANYGYTF	TGTGCCAGCCAGGATGCTAACTATGGCTACACCTTC
TRBJ2-7	-	TRBV7-6	-	CASSPSYGVSYEQYF	TGTGCCAGCAGCCCTAGCTACGGGGTATCCTACGAGCAGTACTTC
TRBJ2-5	-	TRBV29-1	-	CSVGRVGETQYF	TGCAGCGTCGGCAGGGTGGGAGAGACCCAGTACTTC
TRBJ2-7	TRBD2	TRBV10-2	-	CASSSLAGSYEQYF	TGCGCCAGCAGTTCGCTAGCGGGGTCCTACGAGCAGTACTTC
TRBJ2-3	TRBD2	TRBV7-9	once	CASSGPSLAGGWTDTQYF	TGTGCCAGCAGCGGACCTAGCCTAGCGGGGGGATGGACAGATACGCAGTATTTT
TRBJ1-2	-	TRBV2	-	CASRNRVNYGYTF	TGTGCCAGCAGAAACAGGGTAAACTATGGCTACACCTTC
TRBJ2-7	TRBD2	TRBV13	-	CASSWEAGEQYF	TGTGCCAGCAGCTGGGAAGCGGGGGAGCAGTACTTC
TRBJ2-4	TRBD2	TRBV7-9	-	CASSRTSGSRNIQYF	TGTGCCAGCAGCCGGACTAGCGGGAGCCGTAACATTCAGTACTTC
TRBJ1-1	-	TRBV28	-	CAAWQVGGAFF	TGTGCCGCGTGGCAAGTGGGAGGGGCTTTCTTT
TRBJ2-1	-	TRBV7-9	-	CASSDGPGGNEQFF	TGTGCCAGCAGTGACGGCCCCGGGGGCAATGAGCAGTTCTTC
TRBJ2-1	TRBD1	TRBV7-9	-	CASSLAQGAHNEQFF	TGTGCCAGCAGCTTAGCACAGGGGGCCCACAATGAGCAGTTCTTC